The 13 T cell receptor beta chains in this list originate from one sample, sequenced in a study of Tregs in tolerant kidney transplant recipients. TCRdb keeps only in-frame clones here, not all; method: immunoSEQ multiplex PCR. The data contain some 70,000 clones, about 88% of them singletons. Specimen: CD4+ T cells from blood, collected before the transplant. The origin of the receptors is a human donor who received a combined kidney and bone marrow transplant.

This sequence joins TRBV5-1 and TRBJ2-5, with TRBD1 identical over 9 bases. Unmatched junction bases numbered 9, after V lost 4 bases and J lost 5 bases. Germline lookup yields CDR1 SGHRS and CDR2 YFSETQ. The length of the CDR3 is 15 residues. Here the CDR3 DNA reads TGCGCCAGCAGCAAGGGACAGGGTCTGTCGGAGACCCAGTACTTC. Its translation: CASSKGQGLSETQYF.

The gene calls are TRBV9 and TRBJ2-5, with TRBD2 as a possible D gene (7 bases). In germline, CDR1 is SGDLS, CDR2 YYNGEE. Trimming shortened V by 3 bases and J by 2 bases, and 23 bases separated the two germline ends. This CDR3 contains 18 residues. The CDR3: CASSEGESAGATQETQYF. In nucleotides, the CDR3 is TGTGCCAGCAGCGAGGGGGAATCTGCGGGAGCGACACAAGAGACCCAGTACTTC.

This chain links TRBV5-1 with TRBJ2-1; tentatively, D is TRBD1 (5 bases). CDR3 length: 13 amino acids. The germline gives CDR1 SGHRS, CDR2 YFSETQ. Trimming stripped 2 bases from V and 7 bases from J, with 10 bases between. In DNA form, the CDR3 reads TGCGCCAGCAGCTTACTCCCAGGGAATGAGCAGTTCTTC. It specifies CASSLLPGNEQFF.

The chain carries TRBV7-2 and TRBJ2-7, with TRBD2 as a possible D gene (6 bases). The CDR3 length is 14 residues. Germline CDR1 SGHTA, CDR2 FQGNSA. V was shortened by 0 bases and J by 0 bases, with 6 bases between the two germline ends. The CDR3, as DNA: TGTGCCAGCAGCTTAGCGGGACTCTCCTACGAGCAGTACTTC. Its translation is CASSLAGLSYEQYF.

A single count supports this clone. The chain combines TRBV11-3 with TRBJ2-1; TRBD2 matches 10 bases. The length of the CDR3 is 14 residues. Germline V gene data show CDR1 as SGHNT and CDR2 as YENEEA. J gave up 12 bases and V 1 base, and 6 bases lay outside the gene matches. This chain's CDR3 is CASSLGVAGGGQFF. The CDR3 DNA reads TGTGCCAGCAGCTTAGGGGTAGCGGGAGGCGGGCAGTTCTTC.

This clone was seen only once. The chain has TRBV2 and TRBJ2-6; TRBD1 is a possible D gene (6 bases). There are 21 residues in the CDR3. V gave up 3 bases and J gave up 0 bases, with 24 bases separating them. Germline V gene data show CDR1 as SNHLY and CDR2 as FYNNEI. The CDR3 here is CASSDSPTGLFTYSGANVLTF. CDR3 nucleotide sequence: TGTGCCAGCAGTGACAGTCCTACAGGGTTATTTACCTACTCTGGGGCCAACGTCCTGACTTTC.

This chain joins TRBV5-4 and TRBJ1-1, with 7 bases fitting TRBD1. After removal of 0 bases from V and 4 bases from J, the junction contained 3 bases not matched to a gene. CDR3 size: 14 residues. The germline V gene encodes CDR1 SGHNT and CDR2 YYREEE (reference sequence). Here the CDR3 reads CASSLDRGGTEAFF. The CDR3, as DNA: TGTGCCAGCAGCTTGGACAGGGGTGGCACTGAAGCTTTCTTT.

The chain is built from TRBV19 and TRBJ2-7; 10 positions agree with TRBD1. With 6 bases clipped from V and 3 bases from J, the junction kept 8 bases outside the gene matches. This CDR3 is 15 amino acids long. Germline loops: CDR1 LNHDA, CDR2 SQIVND (reference sequence). This CDR3 is CASRSGQGLLYEQYF. The CDR3 DNA follows: TGTGCCAGTAGATCGGGACAGGGGCTCCTCTACGAGCAGTACTTC.

This clone has only one observation. This sequence joins TRBV2 and TRBJ2-1; TRBD2 agrees at 7 bases. Germline V gene sequence: CDR1 SNHLY, CDR2 FYNNEI. V was clipped by 10 bases and J by 4 bases; unmatched bases: 16. The CDR3 is 16 residues long. The CDR3 sequence is CANVPKLANVYNEQFF. CDR3 DNA: TGTGCCAACGTACCGAAACTAGCGAACGTTTACAATGAGCAGTTCTTC.

The V gene is TRBV27, the J gene TRBJ1-1; maybe TRBD1 (5 bases). In germline, CDR1 is MNHEY, CDR2 SMNVEV (reference sequence). The ends were cut back, 8 bases at V and 1 base at J, with 14 bases in the middle. The CDR3 sequence is 14 residues long. The CDR3 region has the DNA TGTGCCAGCTGTCGCCAGGGATGGAACACTGAAGCTTTCTTT. Residues: CASCRQGWNTEAFF.

The rearrangement uses TRBV15 and TRBJ2-1; 13 positions agree with TRBD2. This CDR3 comprises 16 residues. Germline CDR1 is LNHNV and CDR2 is YYDKDF (reference sequence). V gave up 3 bases and J gave up 2 bases; unmatched junction bases: 1. The chain's CDR3 is CATSRTSGRTYNEQFF. DNA for the CDR3: TGTGCCACCAGCAGGACTAGCGGGAGGACCTACAATGAGCAGTTCTTC.

The chain couples TRBV28 to TRBJ2-1; 9 bases are a match to TRBD2. The CDR3 is made up of 16 amino acids. CDR1 MDHEN and CDR2 SYDVKM come from the germline V gene. With 6 bases clipped from V and 3 bases from J, the junction kept 9 bases outside the gene matches. The CDR3 spells CASSPIAGGNYNEQFF. The CDR3 DNA reads TGTGCCAGCAGCCCCATCGCGGGGGGGAACTACAATGAGCAGTTCTTC. The variable domain in full, with the rest retrieved from reference TRBV28 and TRBJ2-1, is DVKVTQSSRYLVKRTGEKVFLECVQDMDHENMFWYRQDPGLGLRLIYFSYDVKMKEKGDIPEGYSVSREKKERFSLILESASTNQTSMYLCASSPIAGGNYNEQFFGPGTRLTVL.

The chain couples TRBV28 to TRBJ2-7, with a tentative D call TRBD1 (5 bases). This CDR3 comprises 11 residues. Per the germline V gene, CDR1 is MDHEN and CDR2 is SYDVKM. The ends were cut back, 5 bases at V and 7 bases at J, with 9 bases in the middle. The CDR3 reads CASSSKGEQYF. CDR3 DNA sequence: TGTGCCAGCAGTAGTAAGGGGGAGCAGTACTTC.